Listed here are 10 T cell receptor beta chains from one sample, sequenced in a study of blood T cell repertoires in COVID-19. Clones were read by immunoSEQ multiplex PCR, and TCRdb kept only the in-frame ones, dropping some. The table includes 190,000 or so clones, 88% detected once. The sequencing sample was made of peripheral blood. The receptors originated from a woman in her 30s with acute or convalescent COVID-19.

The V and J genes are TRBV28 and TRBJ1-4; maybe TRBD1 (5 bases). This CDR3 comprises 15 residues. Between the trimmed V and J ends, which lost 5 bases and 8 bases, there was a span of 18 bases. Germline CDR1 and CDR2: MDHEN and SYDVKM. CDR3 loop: CASSPLGQGMEKLFF. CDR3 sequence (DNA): TGTGCCAGCAGTCCCCTGGGGCAGGGTATGGAAAAACTGTTTTTT. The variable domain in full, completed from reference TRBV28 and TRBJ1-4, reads DVKVTQSSRYLVKRTGEKVFLECVQDMDHENMFWYRQDPGLGLRLIYFSYDVKMKEKGDIPEGYSVSREKKERFSLILESASTNQTSMYLCASSPLGQGMEKLFFGSGTQLSVL.

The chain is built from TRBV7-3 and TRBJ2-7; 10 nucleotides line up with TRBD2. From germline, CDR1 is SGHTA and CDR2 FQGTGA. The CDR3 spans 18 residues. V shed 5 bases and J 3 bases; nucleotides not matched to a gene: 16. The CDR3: CASSTKTRSSGRFYEQYF. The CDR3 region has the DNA TGTGCCAGCAGCACGAAGACCCGTAGTAGCGGGAGGTTCTACGAGCAGTACTTC.

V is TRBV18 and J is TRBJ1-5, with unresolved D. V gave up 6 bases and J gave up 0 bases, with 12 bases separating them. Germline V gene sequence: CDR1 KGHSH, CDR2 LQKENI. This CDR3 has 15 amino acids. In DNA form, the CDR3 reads TGTGCCAGCTCCCCTGGCCCGTATAGCAATCAGCCCCAGCATTTT. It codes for CASSPGPYSNQPQHF.

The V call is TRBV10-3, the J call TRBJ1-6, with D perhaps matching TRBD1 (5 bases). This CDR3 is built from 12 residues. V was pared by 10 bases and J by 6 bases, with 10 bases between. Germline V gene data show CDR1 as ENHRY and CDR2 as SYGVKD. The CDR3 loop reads CATGTLNSPLHF. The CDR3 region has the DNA TGTGCCACCGGGACTCTTAATTCACCCCTCCACTTT.

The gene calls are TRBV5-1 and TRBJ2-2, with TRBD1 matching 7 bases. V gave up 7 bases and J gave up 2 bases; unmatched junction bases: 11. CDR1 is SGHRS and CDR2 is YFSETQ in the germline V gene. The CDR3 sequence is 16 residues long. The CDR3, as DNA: TGCGCCAGCCGTCCTCAGGGGGTGTTTAACACCGGGGAGCTGTTTTTT. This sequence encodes CASRPQGVFNTGELFF.

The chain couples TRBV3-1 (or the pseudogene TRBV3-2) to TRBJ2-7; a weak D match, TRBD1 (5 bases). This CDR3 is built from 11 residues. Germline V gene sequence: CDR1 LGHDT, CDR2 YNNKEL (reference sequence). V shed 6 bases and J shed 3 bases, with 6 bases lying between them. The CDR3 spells CASRGHYEQYF. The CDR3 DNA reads TGTGCCAGCAGGGGGCACTACGAGCAGTACTTC.

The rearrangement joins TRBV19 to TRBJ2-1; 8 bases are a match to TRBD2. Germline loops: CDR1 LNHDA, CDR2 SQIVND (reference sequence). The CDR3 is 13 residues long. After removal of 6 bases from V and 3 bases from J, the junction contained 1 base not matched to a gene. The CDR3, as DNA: TGTGCCAGTAGGGGACTAGTCTACAATGAGCAGTTCTTC. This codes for CASRGLVYNEQFF.

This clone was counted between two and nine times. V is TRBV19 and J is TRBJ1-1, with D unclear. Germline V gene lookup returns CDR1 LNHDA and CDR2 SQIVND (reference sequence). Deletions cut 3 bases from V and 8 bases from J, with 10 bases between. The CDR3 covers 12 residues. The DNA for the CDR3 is TGTGCCAGTAGTATCCCCCCCTTCGAAGCTTTCTTT. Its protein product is CASSIPPFEAFF. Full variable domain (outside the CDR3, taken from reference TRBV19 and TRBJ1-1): DGGITQSPKYLFRKEGQNVTLSCEQNLNHDAMYWYRQDPGQGLRLIYYSQIVNDFQKGDIAEGYSVSREKKESFPLTVTSAQKNPTAFYLCASSIPPFEAFFGQGTRLTVV.

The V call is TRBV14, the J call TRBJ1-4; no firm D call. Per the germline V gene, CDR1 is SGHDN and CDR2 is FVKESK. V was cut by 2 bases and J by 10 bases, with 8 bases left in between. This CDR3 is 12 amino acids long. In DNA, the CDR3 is TGTGCCAGCAGCCAAAGTGCGGGAAAACTGTTTTTT. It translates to CASSQSAGKLFF.

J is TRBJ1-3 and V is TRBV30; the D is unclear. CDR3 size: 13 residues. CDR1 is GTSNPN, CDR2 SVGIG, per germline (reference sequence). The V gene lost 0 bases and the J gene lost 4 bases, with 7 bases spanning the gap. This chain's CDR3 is CAWSVSVGNTIYF. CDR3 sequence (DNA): TGTGCCTGGAGTGTGTCGGTGGGAAACACCATATATTTT.